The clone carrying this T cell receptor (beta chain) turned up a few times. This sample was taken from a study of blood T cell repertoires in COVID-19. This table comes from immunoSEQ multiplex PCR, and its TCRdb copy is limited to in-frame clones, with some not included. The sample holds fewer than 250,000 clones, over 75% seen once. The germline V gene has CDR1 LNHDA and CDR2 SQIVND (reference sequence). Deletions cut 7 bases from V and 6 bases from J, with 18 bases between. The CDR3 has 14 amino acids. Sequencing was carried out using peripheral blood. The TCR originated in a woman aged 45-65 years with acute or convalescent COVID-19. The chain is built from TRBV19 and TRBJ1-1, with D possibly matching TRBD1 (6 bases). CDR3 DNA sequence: TGTGCCAGTACTTCAGGGGTTGCCGACGCTGAAGCTTTCTTT. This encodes CASTSGVADAEAFF.